This is a list of T cell receptor beta chains from one sample in a study of shared clonotypes between healthy human individuals. The table came from immunoSEQ multiplex PCR; TCRdb's copy has only in-frame clones and leaves some out. The sample includes around 2.1 million clones, approximately 95% of them seen just once. Sequencing was done on a sample of naive CD4+ T cells sorted from blood. Receptors were obtained from a man aged 18 to 29 in good health. Each CDR3 is given with its conserved first and last residue. Each record gives: J gene, V gene, D gene, clone size, CDR3 DNA, CDR3 protein. The D gene is left open where the match is weak. For some rows the clone size is stated as once, few or many, or as a class when expanded; others skip it.

J gene: TRBJ1-6
V gene: TRBV2
D gene: .
clone size: .
CDR3 DNA: TGTGCCAGCTCGGGCAGTTATAATTCACCCCTCCACTTT
CDR3 protein: CASSGSYNSPLHF

J gene: TRBJ2-1
V gene: TRBV29-1
D gene: .
clone size: .
CDR3 DNA: TGCAGCGTAGGTCAGGGGAATGAGCAGTTCTTC
CDR3 protein: CSVGQGNEQFF

J gene: TRBJ2-3
V gene: TRBV2
D gene: TRBD2
clone size: .
CDR3 DNA: TGTGCCAGCATCTTAGCGGGGGGGCCTACAGATACGCAGTATTTT
CDR3 protein: CASILAGGPTDTQYF

J gene: TRBJ1-5
V gene: TRBV19
D gene: .
clone size: .
CDR3 DNA: TGTGCCAGTAGTATAGGGCAGCCAAGCAATCAGCCCCAGCATTTT
CDR3 protein: CASSIGQPSNQPQHF

J gene: TRBJ2-2
V gene: TRBV18
D gene: .
clone size: .
CDR3 DNA: TGTGCCAGCTTACCGCGGAACACCGGGGAGCTGTTTTTT
CDR3 protein: CASLPRNTGELFF

J gene: TRBJ2-2
V gene: TRBV2
D gene: TRBD2
clone size: .
CDR3 DNA: TGTGCCAGCAGTGAAGGGACTAGAATCACCGGGGAGCTGTTTTTT
CDR3 protein: CASSEGTRITGELFF

J gene: TRBJ1-2
V gene: TRBV6-1
D gene: .
clone size: .
CDR3 DNA: TGTGCCAGCAGTGAATCTTGGGCAGGAGGGGTCTATGGCTACACCTTC
CDR3 protein: CASSESWAGGVYGYTF

J gene: TRBJ2-2
V gene: TRBV25-1
D gene: .
clone size: .
CDR3 DNA: TGTGCCAGCAGTGAGCTGTCGGGGGCCCACACCGGGGAGCTGTTTTTT
CDR3 protein: CASSELSGAHTGELFF

J gene: TRBJ1-2
V gene: TRBV28
D gene: TRBD1
clone size: .
CDR3 DNA: TGTGCCAGCAGTTTCGGGATACAGGGGCGTAAATATGGCTACACCTTC
CDR3 protein: CASSFGIQGRKYGYTF

J gene: TRBJ1-3
V gene: TRBV2
D gene: .
clone size: .
CDR3 DNA: TGTGCCAGCAGTGAAGCGGCAGGTTCAGGAAACACCATATATTTT
CDR3 protein: CASSEAAGSGNTIYF

J gene: TRBJ1-1
V gene: TRBV2
D gene: .
clone size: once
CDR3 DNA: TGTGCCAGCACAGCCCAGGGATTTGAAGCTTTCTTT
CDR3 protein: CASTAQGFEAFF

J gene: TRBJ1-1
V gene: TRBV30
D gene: TRBD1
clone size: .
CDR3 DNA: TGTGCCTGGAGTGGGACAGGGTGGAGGAACACTGAAGCTTTCTTT
CDR3 protein: CAWSGTGWRNTEAFF

J gene: TRBJ1-6
V gene: TRBV6-6
D gene: .
clone size: .
CDR3 DNA: TGTGCCAGCAGTTCCCACCTCGGCTATAATTCACCCCTCCACTTT
CDR3 protein: CASSSHLGYNSPLHF

J gene: TRBJ2-5
V gene: TRBV5-7
D gene: .
clone size: .
CDR3 DNA: TGTGCCAGCAGCTTGATAGCGGACAGAAACGAGACCCAGTACTTC
CDR3 protein: CASSLIADRNETQYF

J gene: TRBJ2-1
V gene: TRBV7-9
D gene: TRBD2
clone size: .
CDR3 DNA: TGTGCCAGCAGCTGGGCCAGCGGGGGTTACAATGAGCAGTTCTTC
CDR3 protein: CASSWASGGYNEQFF

J gene: TRBJ2-1
V gene: TRBV7-2
D gene: TRBD2
clone size: .
CDR3 DNA: TGTGCCAGCAGCTTAGTAGGGACTAGCGCCCTCAATGAGCAGTTCTTC
CDR3 protein: CASSLVGTSALNEQFF

J gene: TRBJ2-2
V gene: TRBV9
D gene: .
clone size: .
CDR3 DNA: TGTGCCAGCAGCCTAAGACTAGGGGGCACCGGGGAGCTGTTTTTT
CDR3 protein: CASSLRLGGTGELFF